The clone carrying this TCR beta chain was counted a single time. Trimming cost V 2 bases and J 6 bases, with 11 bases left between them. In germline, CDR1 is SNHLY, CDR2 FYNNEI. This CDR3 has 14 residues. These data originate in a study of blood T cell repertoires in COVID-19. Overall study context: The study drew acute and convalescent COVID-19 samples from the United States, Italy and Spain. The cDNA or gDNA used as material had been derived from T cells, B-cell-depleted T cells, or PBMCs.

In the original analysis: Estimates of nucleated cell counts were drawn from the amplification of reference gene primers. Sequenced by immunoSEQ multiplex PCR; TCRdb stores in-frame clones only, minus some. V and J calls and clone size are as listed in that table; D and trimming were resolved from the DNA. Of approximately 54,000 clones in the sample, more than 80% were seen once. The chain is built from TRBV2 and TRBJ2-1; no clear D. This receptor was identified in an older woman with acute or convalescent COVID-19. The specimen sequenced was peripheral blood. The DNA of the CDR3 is TGTGCCAGCAGTGAATTTAGTTACGGCAATGAGCAGTTCTTC. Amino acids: CASSEFSYGNEQFF.